Described below is a single T cell receptor beta chain sequence and its context. Antigen specificity is unknown. Primers for the PCR totalled 60 Vbeta and 13 Jbeta. Sequencing was performed with immunoSEQ multiplex PCR; in TCRdb, only in-frame clones are kept and a portion is missing. There are roughly 120,000 clones in the sample; 60% to 85% occur only once, and about 1.6% lies in the top ten. V lost 6 bases and J lost 5, with 13 bases in between. This CDR3 is 13 amino acids long. The germline CDR1 and CDR2 sequences are LNHNV and YYDKDF (reference sequence). The source of the sample is a study of cytomegalovirus exposure and HLA in healthy donors. Regarding the study as a whole: Prediction of most subjects' HLA-A and HLA-B alleles by TCR beta sequences was reportedly accurate.

V and J are TRBV15 and TRBJ2-5, with D unclear. The specimen sequenced was PBMCs. The clonotype comes from a woman in her late teens or twenties in good health and CMV-seronegative. This CDR3 reads CATRQGPGETQYF. The DNA of the CDR3 is TGTGCCACCAGGCAAGGTCCCGGGGAGACCCAGTACTTC.